This T cell receptor beta chain was captured by sequencing in a study of metastatic and nonmetastatic thyroid tumors. About the research overall: Both malignant and benign thyroid patients supplied peripheral blood and tumor or nodule tissue samples, across which the repertoires of these patients were then compared. Study results and caveats: Malignant thyroid tumors reportedly exceeded benign nodules significantly in TCR beta diversity, with the difference appearing in blood and tumor.

Each patient went into thyroid surgery without having received any treatment. V lost 4 bases, J lost 1 base, and 5 bases lay in between. The CDR3 extends over 11 amino acids. The germline gives CDR1 DFQATT, CDR2 SNEGSKA (reference sequence). This clone occurred many times. Its specificity is not known. Per the original data handling: Built for papillary thyroid cancer, a distant-metastasis classifier drew on CDR3 differences across clinicopathological groups. TCRdb redid the clone calls on the PCR reads using MiXCR. It is TCRdb's table, rather than the study itself, that gives the V and J calls and clone size. The data contain just under 20,000 clones, approximately 24% of them seen just once; the ten biggest clones take up about 10%.

Sequenced: tumor tissue. The chain links TRBV20-1 to TRBJ2-7, with D hard to call. The clonotype originates from a male donor with papillary thyroid cancer or a benign thyroid nodule (not recorded which). Some clones in this sample may be carry-over from other donors' samples. This CDR3 is CSATKSYEQYF. The CDR3 DNA follows: TGCAGTGCTACAAAATCCTACGAGCAGTACTTC.